Listed below are T cell receptor beta chains from one sample, sequenced in a study of blood T cell repertoires in COVID-19. Clones were read by immunoSEQ multiplex PCR, and TCRdb kept only the in-frame ones, dropping some. The table has about 120,000 clones, more than 75% seen once. The sequenced sample was peripheral blood. These receptors originate from a human donor in a cohort sampled during active COVID-19. CDR3s include the opening cysteine and the closing phenylalanine or tryptophan. The D gene is left open where the match is weak. Clone size appears in some rows only: once, few, many, or a class for an expanded clone.

V	J	size	D	DNA	CDR3
TRBV7-9	TRBJ2-1	NA	NA	TGTGCCAGCAGCCTTAATAACAATGAGCAGTTCTTC	CASSLNNNEQFF
TRBV19	TRBJ2-7	NA	NA	TGTGCCAGTAGTATATTACCAGGGGTAGACGAGCAGTACTTC	CASSILPGVDEQYF
TRBV4-1	TRBJ2-2	NA	NA	TGCGCCAGCAGCCAAGTCCTTAGTGCGGGAAAGAATACCGGGGAGCTGTTTTTT	CASSQVLSAGKNTGELFF
TRBV19	TRBJ1-6	NA	NA	TGTGCCAGTGCCCCAGGGTACAATTCACCCCTCCACTTT	CASAPGYNSPLHF
TRBV4-2	TRBJ2-5	NA	NA	TGTGCCAGCAGCCAGATAGCGGAAGAGACCCAGTACTTC	CASSQIAEETQYF
TRBV4-1	TRBJ2-7	NA	NA	TGCGCCAGCAGCCCCGTCCTTTCCCGCTACGAGCAGTACTTC	CASSPVLSRYEQYF
TRBV6-1	TRBJ2-1	once	TRBD2	TGTGCCAGCAGTGAATGGGGCGGGAGGGGAAATGAGCAGTTCTTC	CASSEWGGRGNEQFF
TRBV19	TRBJ2-1	NA	TRBD2	TGTGCCAGTAGTATCGGGACTAGCGGGTACAATGAGCAGTTCTTC	CASSIGTSGYNEQFF
TRBV6-5	TRBJ2-1	once	TRBD2	TGTGCCAGCAGTCTAACTAGCGGCAATGAGCAGTTCTTC	CASSLTSGNEQFF
TRBV4-1	TRBJ2-7	NA	TRBD2	TGCGCCAGCAGCCAACCCCCGGCGGGAGGGGACGAGCAGTACTTC	CASSQPPAGGDEQYF
TRBV18	TRBJ2-7	NA	NA	TGTGCCAGCTCACCGGCCACCTCCTACGAGCAGTACTTC	CASSPATSYEQYF
TRBV7-8	TRBJ1-6	NA	NA	TGTGCCAGCAGCCCGATCAGGGGCCCCCTCCACTTT	CASSPIRGPLHF
TRBV7-6	TRBJ1-1	NA	NA	TGTGCCAGCAGCTTAGACAAGGGGACAATGAACACTGAAGCTTTCTTT	CASSLDKGTMNTEAFF
TRBV12-3/TRBV12-4	TRBJ2-1	NA	TRBD2	TGTGCCAGCAGACCGGGGGGGCGAAATGAGCAGTTCTTC	CASRPGGRNEQFF
TRBV7-7	TRBJ2-2	NA	TRBD2	TGTGCTAGCAGCTTATTAGCGGGACCGAACACCGGGGAGCTGTTTTTT	CASSLLAGPNTGELFF
TRBV2	TRBJ2-2	once	NA	TGTGCCAGTACGAGGGACTCTTGGACCGGGGAGCTGTTTTTT	CASTRDSWTGELFF
TRBV2	TRBJ1-6	NA	NA	TGTGCCAGCAATGCCCTGGGTCTAGCCTCACCCCTCCACTTT	CASNALGLASPLHF
TRBV27	TRBJ2-3	once	TRBD1	TGTGCCACCTCAAGGGGGCGTAGCACAGATACGCAGTATTTT	CATSRGRSTDTQYF
TRBV7-6	TRBJ1-4	NA	TRBD1	TGTGCCAGCAGCTCCCGAAGGGGGCAGGGCTCCGAAGATGAAAAACTGTTTTTT	CASSSRRGQGSEDEKLFF
TRBV28	TRBJ1-6	NA	NA	TGTGCCAGCAGGGCACAATATAATTCACCCCTCCACTTT	CASRAQYNSPLHF
TRBV6-5	TRBJ2-7	NA	NA	TGTGCCAGCACCCCCCCCCAGGGCTACGAGCAGTACTTC	CASTPPQGYEQYF
TRBV15	TRBJ2-1	NA	NA	TGTGCCACCAGCAGAGATCTGGGGGGTTCCTACAATGAGCAGTTCTTC	CATSRDLGGSYNEQFF
TRBV20-1	TRBJ2-7	NA	NA	TGCAGTGCCAAATCGGTCCCCGAGCAGTACTTC	CSAKSVPEQYF
TRBV19	TRBJ2-7	NA	TRBD2	TGTGCCAGTAGTATTAGCGGGATTAGCTCCTACGAGCAGTACTTC	CASSISGISSYEQYF
TRBV7-9	TRBJ1-5	NA	NA	TGTGCCAGCAGCGCAGGGGCGATGGGCAATCAGCCCCAGCATTTT	CASSAGAMGNQPQHF
TRBV6-1	TRBJ1-5	NA	NA	TGTGCCAGCAGTGAAGCCGGGAGCAATCAGCCCCAGCATTTT	CASSEAGSNQPQHF
TRBV19	TRBJ2-7	NA	TRBD1	TGTGCCAGTAGAGGGAAGGGGGCCTCCTACGAGCAGTACTTC	CASRGKGASYEQYF
TRBV6-2/TRBV6-3	TRBJ2-1	NA	TRBD2	TGTGCCAGCAGCCCCGGACTAGCGGACTACAATGAGCAGTTCTTC	CASSPGLADYNEQFF
TRBV27	TRBJ1-6	few	TRBD1	TGTGCCAGCAGGCCCGGGACAGTCTATAATTCACCCCTCCACTTT	CASRPGTVYNSPLHF
TRBV6-5	TRBJ2-2	NA	NA	TGTGCCAGCAGTCTTCAGGGGTTCGGGGAGCTGTTTTTT	CASSLQGFGELFF
TRBV28	TRBJ2-3	NA	NA	TGTGCCAGCAGCCCCACATACACAGATACGCAGTATTTT	CASSPTYTDTQYF
TRBV12-3/TRBV12-4	TRBJ2-7	few	NA	TGTGCCAGCAGTTTTGTGGCCCACGAGCAGTACTTC	CASSFVAHEQYF
TRBV6-1	TRBJ1-4	NA	NA	TGTGCCAGCAGTGAAGGATGGGGGGAGTTGTTGGTTGAAAAACTGTTTTTT	CASSEGWGELLVEKLFF
TRBV6-5	TRBJ1-2	NA	NA	TGTGCCAGCAGAAAAACAGGGTGGTATGGCTACACCTTC	CASRKTGWYGYTF
TRBV7-6	TRBJ2-7	NA	TRBD2	TGTGCCAGCAGCTTATATCCGGGACTAGCCTACGAGCAGTACTTC	CASSLYPGLAYEQYF
TRBV25-1	TRBJ2-7	NA	TRBD2	TGTGCCAGCAGTGATTCTCTAGCGGGAGGCTACGAGCAGTACTTC	CASSDSLAGGYEQYF
TRBV5-1	TRBJ1-1	NA	NA	TGCGCCAGCCAGGACAGCCAAAACACTGAAGCTTTCTTT	CASQDSQNTEAFF
TRBV7-6	TRBJ2-1	NA	NA	TGTGCCAGCAGCTTCATCGGGAGCTCCTACAATGAGCAGTTCTTC	CASSFIGSSYNEQFF
TRBV4-1	TRBJ2-1	few	TRBD2	TGCGCCGCGGGTACTAGCGGGTACAATGAGCAGTTCTTC	CAAGTSGYNEQFF
TRBV5-1	TRBJ2-7	NA	NA	TGCGCCAGCAGCTTGGAGGGGGTATCTACGAAGGCTAAGCAGTACTTC	CASSLEGVSTKAKQYF
TRBV23-1	TRBJ2-5	NA	NA	TGCGCCTCGCTCCCCCGGCAGACAGTCCAAGAGACCCAGTACTTC	CASLPRQTVQETQYF
TRBV7-2	TRBJ2-7	NA	TRBD1	TGTGCCAGCAGCCCGGGGACAGGGGACGAGCAGTACTTC	CASSPGTGDEQYF
TRBV11-2	TRBJ1-6	NA	NA	TGTGCCAGCAGCTTAGATGGGCCCCGGTATAATTCACCCCTCCACTTT	CASSLDGPRYNSPLHF
TRBV11-2	TRBJ1-6	few	NA	TGTGCCAGCAGCTTAGAGTCAGGATACAATTCACCCCTCCACTTT	CASSLESGYNSPLHF
TRBV5-1	TRBJ2-3	NA	TRBD1	TGCGCCAGCAGCTTCATGGGACAGGGGAGGGCAGATACGCAGTATTTT	CASSFMGQGRADTQYF
TRBV28	TRBJ1-2	once	TRBD1	TGTGCCACTAGGAGGGGGCTAGGCTACACCTTC	CATRRGLGYTF
TRBV5-1	TRBJ2-5	NA	TRBD2	TGCGCCAGCAGCTTGACTGGGACTAGCGCTTATCAAGAGACCCAGTACTTC	CASSLTGTSAYQETQYF
TRBV19	TRBJ1-2	NA	NA	TGTGCCAGTAGTATTTCGGAGGGGCGGGGAGGCTACACCTTC	CASSISEGRGGYTF
TRBV11-2	TRBJ2-1	NA	NA	TGTGCCAGCAGCCCACTTAGCGGTCAGGTAAATGAGCAGTTCTTC	CASSPLSGQVNEQFF
TRBV11-3	TRBJ2-1	NA	NA	TGTGCCAGCAGCTTAGCCGCGACGAAGGGAGTGAATGAGCAGTTCTTC	CASSLAATKGVNEQFF
TRBV5-6	TRBJ1-2	NA	NA	TGTGCCAGCAGCTTAGGGACACTCAACTATGGCTACACCTTC	CASSLGTLNYGYTF
TRBV24-1	TRBJ2-1	NA	TRBD2	TGTGCCACCAGTGACATACGGGAGGCCTACAATGAGCAGTTCTTC	CATSDIREAYNEQFF
TRBV12-3/TRBV12-4	TRBJ2-7	NA	TRBD2	TGTGCCAGCAGGCCGGCCAGCGGGGTCGAGCAGTACTTC	CASRPASGVEQYF
TRBV5-5	TRBJ2-3	NA	NA	TGTGCCAGCAGCTGGGCGGACATTGGGTTTAAAATGAGAGATACGCAGTATTTT	CASSWADIGFKMRDTQYF
TRBV20-1	TRBJ2-7	NA	TRBD1	TGCAGTGCTAGGGACAGGGGCGAGCAGTACTTC	CSARDRGEQYF
TRBV12-3/TRBV12-4	TRBJ2-7	NA	NA	TGTGCCAGCAGTCCGTCCCTTGACGAGCAGTACTTC	CASSPSLDEQYF